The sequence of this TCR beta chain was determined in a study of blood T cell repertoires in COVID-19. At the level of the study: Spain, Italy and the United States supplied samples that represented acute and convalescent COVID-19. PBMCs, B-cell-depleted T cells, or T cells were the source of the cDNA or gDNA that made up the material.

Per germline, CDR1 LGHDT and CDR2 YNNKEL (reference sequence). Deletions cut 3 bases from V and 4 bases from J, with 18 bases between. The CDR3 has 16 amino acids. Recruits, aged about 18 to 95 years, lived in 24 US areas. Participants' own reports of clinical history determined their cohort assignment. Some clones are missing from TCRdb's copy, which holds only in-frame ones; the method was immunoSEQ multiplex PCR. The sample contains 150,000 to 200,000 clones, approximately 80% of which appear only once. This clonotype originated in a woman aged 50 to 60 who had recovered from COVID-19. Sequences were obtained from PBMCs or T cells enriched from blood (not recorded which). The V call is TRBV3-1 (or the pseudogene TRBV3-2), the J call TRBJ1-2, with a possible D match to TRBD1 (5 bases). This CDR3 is CASSHPIPQGGYGYTF. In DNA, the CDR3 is TGTGCCAGCAGCCACCCCATCCCCCAGGGCGGCTATGGCTACACCTTC.